The clone carrying this T cell receptor (beta chain) has ten or more counts. What it binds is not known. Patients aged 18 to 65 had newly diagnosed hyperthyroidism of under 2 months' duration. Any patient presenting with uncontrolled infection, other autoimmune disease, pregnancy or lactation was left out. Diagnosis rested on symptoms, serum thyroxine and TRAb, thyroid ultrasound, and orbital computed tomography. With V trimmed by 5 bases and J by 3 bases, 8 bases remained unmatched. CDR1 is MDHEN and CDR2 is SYDVKM in the germline V gene. The CDR3 contains 15 residues. The sample originates from a study of T cells in Graves' hyperthyroidism and ophthalmopathy. TCR beta CDR3 region amplification was performed from RNA transcripts. A first-round RT-PCR of the TCR CDR3 used the HTBI primer set. TCRdb re-called the multiplex PCR reads through MiXCR, storing one row per CDR3 protein. The sample yields approximately 630,000 distinct CDR3 sequences, 15% to 20% seen once.

Points from the study as a whole: The authors' 13 V-J model separated ophthalmopathy from stable hyperthyroidism.

This chain connects TRBV28 to TRBJ2-7; 9 nucleotides match TRBD1. Sequencing was done on a sample of blood. This receptor was taken from a woman aged 25 to 39 with Graves' hyperthyroidism. The CDR3 spells CASSPPRDRDYEQYF. The CDR3 DNA reads as TGTGCCAGCAGTCCCCCCCGGGACAGGGACTACGAGCAGTACTTC.